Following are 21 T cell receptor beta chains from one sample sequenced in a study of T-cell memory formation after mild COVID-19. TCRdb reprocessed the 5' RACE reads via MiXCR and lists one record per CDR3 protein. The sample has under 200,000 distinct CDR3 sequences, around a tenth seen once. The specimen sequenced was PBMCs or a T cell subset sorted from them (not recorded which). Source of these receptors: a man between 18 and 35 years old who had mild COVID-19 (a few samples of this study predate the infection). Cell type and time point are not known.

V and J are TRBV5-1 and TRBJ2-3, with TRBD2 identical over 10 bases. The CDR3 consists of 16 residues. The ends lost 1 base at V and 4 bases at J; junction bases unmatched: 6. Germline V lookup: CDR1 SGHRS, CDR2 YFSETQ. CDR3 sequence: CASSLSAGGRPDTQYF. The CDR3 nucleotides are TGCGCCAGCAGCTTGTCAGCGGGGGGGCGTCCAGATACGCAGTATTTT.

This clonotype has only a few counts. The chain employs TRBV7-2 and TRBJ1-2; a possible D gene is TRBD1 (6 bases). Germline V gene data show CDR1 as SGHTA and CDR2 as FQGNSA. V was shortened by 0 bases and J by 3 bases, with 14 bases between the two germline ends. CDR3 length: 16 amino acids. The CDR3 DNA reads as TGTGCCAGCAGCTTAGCCTCGACAGGAGTTCACTATGGCTACACCTTC. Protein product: CASSLASTGVHYGYTF. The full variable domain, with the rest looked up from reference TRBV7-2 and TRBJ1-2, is GAGVSQSPSNKVTEKGKDVELRCDPISGHTALYWYRQSLGQGLEFLIYFQGNSAPDKSGLPSDRFSAERTGGSVSTLTIQRTQQEDSAVYLCASSLASTGVHYGYTFGSGTRLTVV.

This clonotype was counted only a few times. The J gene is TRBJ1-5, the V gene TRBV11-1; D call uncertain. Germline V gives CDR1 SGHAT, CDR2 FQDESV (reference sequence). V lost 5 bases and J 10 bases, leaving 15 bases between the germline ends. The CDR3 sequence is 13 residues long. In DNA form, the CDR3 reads TGTGCCAGCAGCCCCGGGCCCTCCGAACCCCAGCATTTT. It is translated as CASSPGPSEPQHF.

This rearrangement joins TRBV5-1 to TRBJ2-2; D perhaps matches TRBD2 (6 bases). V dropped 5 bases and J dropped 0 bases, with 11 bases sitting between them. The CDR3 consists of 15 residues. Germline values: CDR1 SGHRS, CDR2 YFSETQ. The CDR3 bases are TGCGCCAGCAGGGAGGGCTCGACGAACACCGGGGAGCTGTTTTTT. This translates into CASREGSTNTGELFF. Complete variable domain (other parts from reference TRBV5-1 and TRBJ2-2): KAGVTQTPRYLIKTRGQQVTLSCSPISGHRSVSWYQQTPGQGLQFLFEYFSETQRNKGNFPGRFSGRQFSNSRSEMNVSTLELGDSALYLCASREGSTNTGELFFGEGSRLTVL.

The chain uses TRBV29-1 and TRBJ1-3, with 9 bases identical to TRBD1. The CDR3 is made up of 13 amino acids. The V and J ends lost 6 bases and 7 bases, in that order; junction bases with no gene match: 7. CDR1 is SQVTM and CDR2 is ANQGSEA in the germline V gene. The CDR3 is CSVWDRAGNTIYF. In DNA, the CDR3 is TGCAGCGTCTGGGACAGGGCGGGGAACACCATATATTTT.

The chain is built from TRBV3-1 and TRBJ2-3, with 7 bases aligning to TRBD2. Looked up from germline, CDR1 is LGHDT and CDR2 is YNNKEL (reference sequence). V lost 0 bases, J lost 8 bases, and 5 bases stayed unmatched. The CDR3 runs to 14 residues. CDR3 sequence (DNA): TGTGCCAGCAGCCAAGAGTCGGGGGGAGCTACGCAGTATTTT. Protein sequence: CASSQESGGATQYF.

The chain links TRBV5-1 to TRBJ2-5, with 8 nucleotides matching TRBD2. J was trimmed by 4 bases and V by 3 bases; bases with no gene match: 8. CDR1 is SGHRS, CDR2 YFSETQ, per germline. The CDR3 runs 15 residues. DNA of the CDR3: TGCGCCAGCAGCTCCGCTGGTAGCGGGGCAGAGACCCAGTACTTC. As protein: CASSSAGSGAETQYF.

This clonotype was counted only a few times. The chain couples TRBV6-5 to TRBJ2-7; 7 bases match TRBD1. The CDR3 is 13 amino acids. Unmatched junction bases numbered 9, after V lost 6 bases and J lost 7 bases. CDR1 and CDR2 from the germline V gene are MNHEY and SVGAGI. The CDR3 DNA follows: TGTGCCAGCAGCCTGACAGGGCCCTTTGAGCAGTACTTC. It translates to CASSLTGPFEQYF.

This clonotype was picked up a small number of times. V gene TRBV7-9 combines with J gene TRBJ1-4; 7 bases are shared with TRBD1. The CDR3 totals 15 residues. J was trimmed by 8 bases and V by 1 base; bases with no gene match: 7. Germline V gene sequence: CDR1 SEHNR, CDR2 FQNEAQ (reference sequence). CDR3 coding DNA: TGTGCCAGCAGCTTAGGAGGGACAGCCGGCGAAAAACTGTTTTTT. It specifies CASSLGGTAGEKLFF.

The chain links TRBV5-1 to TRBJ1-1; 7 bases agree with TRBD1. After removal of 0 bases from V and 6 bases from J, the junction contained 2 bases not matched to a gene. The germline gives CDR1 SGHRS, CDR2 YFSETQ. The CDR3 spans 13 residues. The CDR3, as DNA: TGCGCCAGCAGCTTGGGAGACAGGGCTGAAGCTTTCTTT. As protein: CASSLGDRAEAFF.

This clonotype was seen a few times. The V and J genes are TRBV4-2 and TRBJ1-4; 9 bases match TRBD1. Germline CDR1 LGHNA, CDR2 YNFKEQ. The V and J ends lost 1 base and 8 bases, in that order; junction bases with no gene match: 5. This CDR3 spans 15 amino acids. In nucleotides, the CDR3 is TGTGCCAGCAGCCAAGGGGGGACAGGGAGCGAAAAACTGTTTTTT. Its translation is CASSQGGTGSEKLFF.

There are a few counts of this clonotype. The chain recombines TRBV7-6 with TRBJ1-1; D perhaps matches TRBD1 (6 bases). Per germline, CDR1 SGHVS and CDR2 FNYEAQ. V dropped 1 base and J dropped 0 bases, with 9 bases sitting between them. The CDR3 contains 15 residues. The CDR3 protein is CASSLGRGLNTEAFF. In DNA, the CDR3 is TGTGCCAGCAGCTTAGGTAGGGGGTTGAACACTGAAGCTTTCTTT.

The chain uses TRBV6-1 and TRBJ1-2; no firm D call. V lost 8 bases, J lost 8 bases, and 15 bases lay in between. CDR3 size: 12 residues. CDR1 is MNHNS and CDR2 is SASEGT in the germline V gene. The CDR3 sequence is CASFRPLGGYTF. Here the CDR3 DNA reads TGTGCCAGCTTCCGCCCTCTCGGGGGCTACACCTTC.

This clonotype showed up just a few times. The CDR3 is CASSVGTGSTDTQYF. The CDR3 nucleotides are TGTGCCAGCAGCGTCGGGACAGGGAGCACAGATACGCAGTATTTT. The chain has TRBV9 and TRBJ2-3; 9 nucleotides align to TRBD1. Germline CDR1 is SGDLS and CDR2 is YYNGEE. CDR3 length: 15 amino acids. With V trimmed by 2 bases and J by 0 bases, 1 base remained unmatched.

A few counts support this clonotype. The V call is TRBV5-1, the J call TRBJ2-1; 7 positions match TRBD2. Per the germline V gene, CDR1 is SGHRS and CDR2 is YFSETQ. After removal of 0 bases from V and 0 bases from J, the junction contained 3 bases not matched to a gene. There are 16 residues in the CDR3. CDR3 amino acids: CASSLGLAVSYNEQFF. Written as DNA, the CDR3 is TGCGCCAGCAGCTTGGGTCTAGCGGTCTCCTACAATGAGCAGTTCTTC.

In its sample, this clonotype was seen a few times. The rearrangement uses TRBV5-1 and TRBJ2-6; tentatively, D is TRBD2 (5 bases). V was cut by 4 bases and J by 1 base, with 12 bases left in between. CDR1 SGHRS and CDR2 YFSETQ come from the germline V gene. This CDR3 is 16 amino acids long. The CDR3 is CASSDDPGSGANVLTF. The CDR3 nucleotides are TGCGCCAGCAGCGACGACCCGGGGTCTGGGGCCAACGTCCTGACTTTC.

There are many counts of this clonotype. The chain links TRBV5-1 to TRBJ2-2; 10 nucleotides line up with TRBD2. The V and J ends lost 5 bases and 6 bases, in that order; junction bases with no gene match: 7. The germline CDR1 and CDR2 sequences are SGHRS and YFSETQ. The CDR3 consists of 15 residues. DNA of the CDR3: TGCGCCAGCAGATCCCCCGGGACTAGCGCCGGGGAGCTGTTTTTT. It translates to CASRSPGTSAGELFF. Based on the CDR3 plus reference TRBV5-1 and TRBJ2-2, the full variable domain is KAGVTQTPRYLIKTRGQQVTLSCSPISGHRSVSWYQQTPGQGLQFLFEYFSETQRNKGNFPGRFSGRQFSNSRSEMNVSTLELGDSALYLCASRSPGTSAGELFFGEGSRLTVL.

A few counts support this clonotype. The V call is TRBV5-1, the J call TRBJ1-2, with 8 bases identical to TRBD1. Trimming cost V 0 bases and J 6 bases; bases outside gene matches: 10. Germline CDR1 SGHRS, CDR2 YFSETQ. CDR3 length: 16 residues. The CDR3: CASSLAPGGAGDGYTF. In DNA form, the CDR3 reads TGCGCCAGCAGCTTGGCCCCAGGGGGCGCGGGAGATGGCTACACCTTC.

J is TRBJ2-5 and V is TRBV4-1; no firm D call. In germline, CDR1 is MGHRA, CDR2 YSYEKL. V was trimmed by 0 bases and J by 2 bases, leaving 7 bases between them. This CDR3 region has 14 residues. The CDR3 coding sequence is TGCGCCAGCAGCCAAGAGCGCAGACAAGAGACCCAGTACTTC. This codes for CASSQERRQETQYF.

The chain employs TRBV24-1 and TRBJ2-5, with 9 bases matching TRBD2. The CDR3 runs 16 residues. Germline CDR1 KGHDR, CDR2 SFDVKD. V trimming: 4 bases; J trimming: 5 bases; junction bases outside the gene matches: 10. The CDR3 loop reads CATSDPAGGRGETQYF. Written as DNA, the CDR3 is TGTGCCACCAGTGACCCCGCGGGGGGGCGTGGGGAGACCCAGTACTTC.

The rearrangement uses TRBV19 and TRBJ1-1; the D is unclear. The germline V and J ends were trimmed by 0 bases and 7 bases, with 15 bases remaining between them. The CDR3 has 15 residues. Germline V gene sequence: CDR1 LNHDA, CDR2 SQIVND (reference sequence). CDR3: CASSIDGRQDREAFF. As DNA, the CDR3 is TGTGCCAGTAGTATAGATGGACGTCAAGACCGTGAAGCTTTCTTT.